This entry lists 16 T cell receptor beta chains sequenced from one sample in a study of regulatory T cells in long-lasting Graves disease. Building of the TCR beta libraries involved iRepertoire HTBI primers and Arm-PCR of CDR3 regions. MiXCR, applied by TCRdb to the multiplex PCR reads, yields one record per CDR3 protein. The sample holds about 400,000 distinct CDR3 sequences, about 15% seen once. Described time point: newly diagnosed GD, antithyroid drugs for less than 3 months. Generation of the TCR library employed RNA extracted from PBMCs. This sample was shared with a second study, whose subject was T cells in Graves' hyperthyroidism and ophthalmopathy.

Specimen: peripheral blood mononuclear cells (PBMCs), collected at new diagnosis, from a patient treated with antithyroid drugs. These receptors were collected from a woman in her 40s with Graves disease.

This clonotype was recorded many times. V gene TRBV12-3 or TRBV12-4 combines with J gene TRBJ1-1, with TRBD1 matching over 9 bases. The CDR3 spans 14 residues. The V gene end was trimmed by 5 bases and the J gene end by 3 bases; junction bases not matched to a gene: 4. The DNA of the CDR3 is TGTGCCAGCAGTACCACAGGGGGCTACACTGAAGCTTTCTTT. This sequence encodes CASSTTGGYTEAFF.

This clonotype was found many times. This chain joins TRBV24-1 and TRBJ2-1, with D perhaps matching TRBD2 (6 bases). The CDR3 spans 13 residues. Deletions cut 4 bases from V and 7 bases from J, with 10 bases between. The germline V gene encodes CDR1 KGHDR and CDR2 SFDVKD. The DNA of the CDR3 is TGTGCCACCAGTGACCGGGAGTCGAATGAGCAGTTCTTC. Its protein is CATSDRESNEQFF.

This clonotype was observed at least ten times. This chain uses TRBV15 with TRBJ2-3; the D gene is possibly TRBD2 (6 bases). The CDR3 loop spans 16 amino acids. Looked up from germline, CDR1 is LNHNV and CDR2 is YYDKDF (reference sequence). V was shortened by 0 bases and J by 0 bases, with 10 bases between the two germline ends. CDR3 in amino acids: CATSREPGGSTDTQYF. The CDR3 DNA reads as TGTGCCACCAGCAGAGAGCCCGGGGGTAGCACAGATACGCAGTATTTT.

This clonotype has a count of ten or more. In DNA, the CDR3 is TGTGCCAGCTCACGAGGCATGAGCTCCTACGAGCAGTACTTC. Translated: CASSRGMSSYEQYF. V usage is TRBV6-2 or TRBV6-3 and J usage is TRBJ2-7; D is ambiguous. With 8 bases removed from V and 0 bases from J, the gap between germline ends came to 14 bases. The V gene's germline CDR1 is MNHEY and CDR2 SVGEGT. The CDR3 runs 14 residues.

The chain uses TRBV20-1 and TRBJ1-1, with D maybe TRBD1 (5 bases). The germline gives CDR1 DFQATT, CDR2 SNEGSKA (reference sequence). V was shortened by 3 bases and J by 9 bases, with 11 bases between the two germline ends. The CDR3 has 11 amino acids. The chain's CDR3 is CSASRGGKAFF. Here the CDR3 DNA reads TGCAGTGCTAGTCGGGGGGGTAAAGCTTTCTTT.

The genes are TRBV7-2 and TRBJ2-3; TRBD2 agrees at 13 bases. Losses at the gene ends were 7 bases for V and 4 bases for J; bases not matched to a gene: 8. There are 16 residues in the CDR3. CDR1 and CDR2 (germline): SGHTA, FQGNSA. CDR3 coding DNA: TGTGCCAGCACCTACGGACTAGCGGGAGAGGCAGATACGCAGTATTTT. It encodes CASTYGLAGEADTQYF.

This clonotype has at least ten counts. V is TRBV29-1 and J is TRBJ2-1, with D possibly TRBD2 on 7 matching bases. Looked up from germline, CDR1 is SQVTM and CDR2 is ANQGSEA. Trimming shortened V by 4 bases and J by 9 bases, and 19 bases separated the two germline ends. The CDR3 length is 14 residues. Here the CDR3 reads CSVVLAGLQGEQFF. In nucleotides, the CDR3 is TGCAGCGTTGTCCTCGCGGGACTACAGGGTGAGCAGTTCTTC.

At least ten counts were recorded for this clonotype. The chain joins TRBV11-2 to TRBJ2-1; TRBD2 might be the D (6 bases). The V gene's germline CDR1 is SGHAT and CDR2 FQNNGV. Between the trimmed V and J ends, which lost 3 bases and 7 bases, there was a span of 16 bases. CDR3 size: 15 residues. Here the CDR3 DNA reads TGTGCCAGCAGCTTGGGACGGGAGCAGCGGAATGAGCAGTTCTTC. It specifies CASSLGREQRNEQFF.

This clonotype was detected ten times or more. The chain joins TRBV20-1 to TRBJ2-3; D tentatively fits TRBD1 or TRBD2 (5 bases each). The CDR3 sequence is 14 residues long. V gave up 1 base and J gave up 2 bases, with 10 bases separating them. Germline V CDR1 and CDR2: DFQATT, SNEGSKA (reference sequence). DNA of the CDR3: TGCAGTGCTAGAGTCCAAGGGACCACAGATACGCAGTATTTT. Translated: CSARVQGTTDTQYF.

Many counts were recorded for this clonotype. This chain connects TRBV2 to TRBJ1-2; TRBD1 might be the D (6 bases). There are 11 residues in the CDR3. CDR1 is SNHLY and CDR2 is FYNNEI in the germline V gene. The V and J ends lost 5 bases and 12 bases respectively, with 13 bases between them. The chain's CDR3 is CASSKEGEDTF. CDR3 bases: TGTGCCAGCAGTAAAGAGGGGGAGGACACCTTC. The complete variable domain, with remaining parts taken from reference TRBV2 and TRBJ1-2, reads EPEVTQTPSHQVTQMGQEVILRCVPISNHLYFYWYRQILGQKVEFLVSFYNNEISEKSEIFDDQFSVERPDGSNFTLKIRSTKLEDSAMYFCASSKEGEDTFGSGTRLTVV.

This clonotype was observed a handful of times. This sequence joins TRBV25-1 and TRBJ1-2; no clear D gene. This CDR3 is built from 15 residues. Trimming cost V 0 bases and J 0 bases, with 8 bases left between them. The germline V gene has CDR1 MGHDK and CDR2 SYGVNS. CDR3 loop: CASSEYYGANYGYTF. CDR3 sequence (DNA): TGTGCCAGCAGTGAATACTACGGAGCTAACTATGGCTACACCTTC.

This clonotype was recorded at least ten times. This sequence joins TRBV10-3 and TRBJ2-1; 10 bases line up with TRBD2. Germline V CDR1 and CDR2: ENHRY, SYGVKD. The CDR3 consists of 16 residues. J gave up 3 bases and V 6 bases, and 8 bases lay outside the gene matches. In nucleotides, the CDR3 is TGTGCCATCAGCCAAAGGAGCGGGAGGGACTACAATGAGCAGTTCTTC. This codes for CAISQRSGRDYNEQFF.

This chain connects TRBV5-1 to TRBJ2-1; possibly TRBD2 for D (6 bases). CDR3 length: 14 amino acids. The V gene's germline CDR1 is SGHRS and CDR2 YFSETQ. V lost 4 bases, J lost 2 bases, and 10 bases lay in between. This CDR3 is CASSPGAAYNEQFF. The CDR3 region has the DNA TGCGCCAGCAGCCCGGGAGCGGCCTACAATGAGCAGTTCTTC.

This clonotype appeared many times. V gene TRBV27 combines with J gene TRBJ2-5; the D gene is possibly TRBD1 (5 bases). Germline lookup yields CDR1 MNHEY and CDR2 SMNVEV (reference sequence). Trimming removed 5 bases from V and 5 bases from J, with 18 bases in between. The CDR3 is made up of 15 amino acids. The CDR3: CASSDQAGMGETQYF. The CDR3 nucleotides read TGTGCCAGCAGTGACCAAGCAGGGATGGGGGAGACCCAGTACTTC.

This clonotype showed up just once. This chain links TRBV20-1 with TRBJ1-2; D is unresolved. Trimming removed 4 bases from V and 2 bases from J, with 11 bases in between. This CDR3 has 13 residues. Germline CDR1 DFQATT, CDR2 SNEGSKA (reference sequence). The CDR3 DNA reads TGCAGTGCTAATATGGTTCAGAACTATGGCTACACCTTC. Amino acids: CSANMVQNYGYTF.

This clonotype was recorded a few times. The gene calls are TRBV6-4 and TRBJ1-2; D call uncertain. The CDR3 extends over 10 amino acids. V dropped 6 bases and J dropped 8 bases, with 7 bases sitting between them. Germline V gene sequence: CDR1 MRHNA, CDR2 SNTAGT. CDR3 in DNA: TGTGCCAGCAGGTCTCCCGGCTACACCTTC. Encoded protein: CASRSPGYTF.